The clone carrying this T cell receptor (beta chain) appeared many times. Its matching antigen is unknown. The length of the CDR3 is 15 residues. After removal of 3 bases from V and 0 bases from J, the junction contained 5 bases not matched to a gene. Germline CDR1 is SNHLY and CDR2 is FYNNEI. This record belongs to a study of regulatory T cells in long-lasting Graves disease. Overall study results and limits: The researchers studied only peripheral blood, not thyroid tissue.

Both iRepertoire HTBI primers and Arm-PCR of CDR3 regions were used to build the TCR beta libraries. TCRdb passed the multiplex PCR reads through MiXCR, listing each CDR3 protein once. The sample shows hundreds of thousands of distinct CDR3 sequences, 15% to 20% of them seen only once. Sample time point: newly diagnosed GD, antithyroid drugs for less than 3 months. Scientists built the TCR library using RNA that was extracted from PBMCs. The receptor's source is a female donor with Graves disease. The sample here was peripheral blood mononuclear cells (PBMCs), taken at new diagnosis, from a patient treated with antithyroid drugs. The chain recombines TRBV2 with TRBJ2-7; 7 bases line up with TRBD2. The CDR3 DNA follows: TGTGCCAGCAGTGATTTGCGGGAGAGCTCCTACGAGCAGTACTTC. It encodes CASSDLRESSYEQYF.